Listed below are T cell receptor beta chains from one sample, sequenced in a study of T cell responses to AZD1222 COVID-19 vaccine. Only in-frame clones appear in the TCRdb table, and some are missing; sequencing was by immunoSEQ multiplex PCR. The data show about 99,000 clones, 75% to 90% seen once. The input for sequencing was peripheral blood, taken on day 0 of AZD1222 vaccination. These receptors came from an adult in good health. CDR3s include the opening cysteine and the closing phenylalanine or tryptophan. A D gene is named only where the DNA matches it firmly. A row's size may be missing; if present it is once, few, many or a size class.

CDR3 length: 14
clone size: .
V gene: TRBV5-3
D gene: TRBD1
J gene: TRBJ1-4
CDR3 protein: CASLKTGVNEKLFF

CDR3 length: 16
clone size: .
V gene: TRBV4-1
D gene: .
J gene: TRBJ2-2
CDR3 protein: CASSQGDRRFDRELFF

CDR3 length: 17
clone size: .
V gene: TRBV24-1
D gene: TRBD1
J gene: TRBJ1-4
CDR3 protein: CATSDPAPGGVNEKLFF

CDR3 length: 13
clone size: .
V gene: TRBV5-1
D gene: TRBD1
J gene: TRBJ1-6
CDR3 protein: CASSADRNSPLHF

CDR3 length: 14
clone size: .
V gene: TRBV3-1/TRBV3-2
D gene: TRBD1
J gene: TRBJ1-6
CDR3 protein: CASSTGQGISPLHF

CDR3 length: 18
clone size: .
V gene: TRBV14
D gene: .
J gene: TRBJ2-7
CDR3 protein: CASSQAPRPGTQAYEQYF

CDR3 length: 17
clone size: .
V gene: TRBV28
D gene: .
J gene: TRBJ2-4
CDR3 protein: CASEPRGTGGAKNIQYF

CDR3 length: 15
clone size: .
V gene: TRBV30
D gene: .
J gene: TRBJ2-1
CDR3 protein: CAWSPPTSLGNEQFF

CDR3 length: 15
clone size: .
V gene: TRBV13
D gene: TRBD1
J gene: TRBJ1-1
CDR3 protein: CASSGGQGIRTEAFF

CDR3 length: 14
clone size: .
V gene: TRBV28
D gene: TRBD2
J gene: TRBJ2-1
CDR3 protein: CASQTSGRPSEQFF

CDR3 length: 17
clone size: .
V gene: TRBV18
D gene: .
J gene: TRBJ1-3
CDR3 protein: CASSPRNGLASGNTIYF

CDR3 length: 13
clone size: .
V gene: TRBV28
D gene: .
J gene: TRBJ2-3
CDR3 protein: CASSPGGADTQYF

CDR3 length: 14
clone size: once
V gene: TRBV3-1/TRBV3-2
D gene: .
J gene: TRBJ2-3
CDR3 protein: CASSQYVSTDTQYF

CDR3 length: 11
clone size: .
V gene: TRBV19
D gene: .
J gene: TRBJ2-7
CDR3 protein: CASSQGAEQYF

CDR3 length: 12
clone size: .
V gene: TRBV4-3
D gene: .
J gene: TRBJ1-4
CDR3 protein: CASSQEGEKLFF

CDR3 length: 17
clone size: few
V gene: TRBV6-4
D gene: .
J gene: TRBJ1-5
CDR3 protein: CASSDFHTSGGDQPQHF

CDR3 length: 14
clone size: .
V gene: TRBV19
D gene: .
J gene: TRBJ2-1
CDR3 protein: CASKRAGLRNEQFF

CDR3 length: 11
clone size: .
V gene: TRBV24-1
D gene: .
J gene: TRBJ2-7
CDR3 protein: CATETGIEQYF

CDR3 length: 14
clone size: .
V gene: TRBV20-1
D gene: .
J gene: TRBJ1-5
CDR3 protein: CSASGRGSNQPQHF

CDR3 length: 16
clone size: .
V gene: TRBV20-1
D gene: TRBD1
J gene: TRBJ1-5
CDR3 protein: CSASDDPGQVNQPQHF

CDR3 length: 13
clone size: .
V gene: TRBV12-3/TRBV12-4
D gene: .
J gene: TRBJ2-7
CDR3 protein: CASSLGKGYEQYF

CDR3 length: 14
clone size: .
V gene: TRBV9
D gene: .
J gene: TRBJ1-5
CDR3 protein: CASSAATFNQPQHF

CDR3 length: 15
clone size: once
V gene: TRBV7-9
D gene: .
J gene: TRBJ2-5
CDR3 protein: CASSFPEGGQETQYF

CDR3 length: 16
clone size: .
V gene: TRBV4-3
D gene: .
J gene: TRBJ2-1
CDR3 protein: CASSQDLPPSGNEQFF

CDR3 length: 16
clone size: once
V gene: TRBV7-2
D gene: .
J gene: TRBJ2-2
CDR3 protein: CASSLQGWGITGELFF

CDR3 length: 17
clone size: .
V gene: TRBV4-3
D gene: .
J gene: TRBJ2-3
CDR3 protein: CASSQEPGMPRGDTQYF

CDR3 length: 16
clone size: .
V gene: TRBV7-2
D gene: .
J gene: TRBJ1-4
CDR3 protein: CASSLGGGGSNEKLFF

CDR3 length: 14
clone size: few
V gene: TRBV29-1
D gene: TRBD2
J gene: TRBJ2-3
CDR3 protein: CSARAGRGTDTQYF

CDR3 length: 15
clone size: few
V gene: TRBV15
D gene: .
J gene: TRBJ2-3
CDR3 protein: CATSPNREGTDTQYF

CDR3 length: 15
clone size: .
V gene: TRBV11-2
D gene: TRBD1
J gene: TRBJ1-5
CDR3 protein: CASSSEGQGNQPQHF

CDR3 length: 13
clone size: .
V gene: TRBV19
D gene: .
J gene: TRBJ2-1
CDR3 protein: CASSTHRDNEQFF

CDR3 length: 15
clone size: .
V gene: TRBV6-5
D gene: .
J gene: TRBJ1-3
CDR3 protein: CASSYSDSSGNTIYF

CDR3 length: 13
clone size: few
V gene: TRBV28
D gene: .
J gene: TRBJ1-2
CDR3 protein: CASSLVGGYGYTF

CDR3 length: 16
clone size: once
V gene: TRBV27
D gene: TRBD1
J gene: TRBJ1-5
CDR3 protein: CASSLKGTAANQPQHF

CDR3 length: 16
clone size: .
V gene: TRBV19
D gene: TRBD1
J gene: TRBJ1-1
CDR3 protein: CASSSQKDRGKTEAFF

CDR3 length: 14
clone size: .
V gene: TRBV5-1
D gene: .
J gene: TRBJ2-5
CDR3 protein: CASSFQAVQETQYF

CDR3 length: 15
clone size: .
V gene: TRBV19
D gene: .
J gene: TRBJ1-4
CDR3 protein: CASKRTATTNEKLFF

CDR3 length: 16
clone size: once
V gene: TRBV19
D gene: TRBD1
J gene: TRBJ1-2
CDR3 protein: CASSTGTATLSGGYTF

CDR3 length: 12
clone size: .
V gene: TRBV7-9
D gene: .
J gene: TRBJ2-2
CDR3 protein: CASSLAFGELFF

CDR3 length: 15
clone size: once
V gene: TRBV7-9
D gene: .
J gene: TRBJ1-1
CDR3 protein: CASSPNTGVNTEAFF